This T cell receptor (beta chain) stems from a study of cytomegalovirus exposure and HLA in healthy donors. Germline-derived CDR1 and CDR2 are SGHDT and YYEEEE. There are 12 residues in the CDR3. The ends were cut back, 4 bases at V and 6 bases at J, with 7 bases in the middle. The PCR made use of 60 Vbeta and 13 Jbeta primers. Libraries were prepared by immunoSEQ multiplex PCR; TCRdb keeps only in-frame clonotypes and omits some of them. The table shows some 120,000 clones, with about 70% occurring only once. The clonotype comes from a woman in her 40s in good health and CMV-seronegative. The chain is built from TRBV5-6 and TRBJ2-2; the D is unclear. Sequencing input: PBMCs. The CDR3 region is CASSRHSGELFF. DNA for the CDR3: TGTGCCAGCAGCCGACATTCCGGGGAGCTGTTTTTT.